This entry is about one T cell receptor beta chain. The sample belongs to a study of T cell responses to AZD1222 COVID-19 vaccine. Clones were read by immunoSEQ multiplex PCR, and TCRdb kept only the in-frame ones, dropping some. The data hold about 150,000 clones, with over 75% observed a single time. J was trimmed by 6 bases and V by 5 bases; bases with no gene match: 16. In germline, CDR1 is SGHRS, CDR2 YFSETQ. The CDR3 is 18 residues long. The sequences come from peripheral blood, collected on day 0 of AZD1222 vaccination. The receptor's source is an adult in good health. This chain uses TRBV5-1 with TRBJ2-3, with TRBD1 matching 12 bases. The CDR3 spells CASRKGWGQGAWYDTQYF. CDR3 nucleotides: TGCGCCAGCAGGAAGGGATGGGGACAGGGGGCATGGTACGATACGCAGTATTTT.